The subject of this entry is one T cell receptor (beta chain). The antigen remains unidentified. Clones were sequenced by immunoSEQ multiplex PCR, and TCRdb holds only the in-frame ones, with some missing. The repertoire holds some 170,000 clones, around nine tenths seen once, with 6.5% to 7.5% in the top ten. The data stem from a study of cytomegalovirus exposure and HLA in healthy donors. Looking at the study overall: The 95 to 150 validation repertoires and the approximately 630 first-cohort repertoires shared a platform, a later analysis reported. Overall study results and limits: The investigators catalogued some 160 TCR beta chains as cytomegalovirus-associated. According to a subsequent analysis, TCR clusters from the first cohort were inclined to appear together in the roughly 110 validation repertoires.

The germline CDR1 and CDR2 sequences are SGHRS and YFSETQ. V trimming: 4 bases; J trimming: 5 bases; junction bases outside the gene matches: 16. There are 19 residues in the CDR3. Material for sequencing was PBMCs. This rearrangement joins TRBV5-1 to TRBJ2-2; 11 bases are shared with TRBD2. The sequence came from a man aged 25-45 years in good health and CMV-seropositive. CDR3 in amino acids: CASSPGRLAGGPRTGELFF. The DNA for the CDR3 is TGCGCCAGCAGCCCCGGACGGCTAGCGGGGGGCCCCAGGACCGGGGAGCTGTTTTTT.